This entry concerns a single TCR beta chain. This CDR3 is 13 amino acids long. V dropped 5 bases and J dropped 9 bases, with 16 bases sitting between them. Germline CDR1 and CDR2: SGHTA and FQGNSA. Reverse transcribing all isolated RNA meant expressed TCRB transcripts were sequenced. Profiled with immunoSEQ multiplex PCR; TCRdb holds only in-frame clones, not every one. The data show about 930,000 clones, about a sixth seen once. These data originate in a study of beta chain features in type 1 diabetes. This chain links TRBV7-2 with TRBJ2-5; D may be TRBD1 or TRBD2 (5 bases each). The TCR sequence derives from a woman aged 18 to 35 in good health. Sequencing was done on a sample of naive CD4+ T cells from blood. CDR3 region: CASSPRDRPAQYF. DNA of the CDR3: TGTGCCAGCAGCCCACGGGACCGACCGGCCCAGTACTTC.